Each of the 24 T cell receptor beta chains below was sequenced from the same sample in a study of blood T cell repertoires in COVID-19. Clones were sequenced by immunoSEQ multiplex PCR, and TCRdb holds only the in-frame ones, with some missing. Of 160,000 or so clones in the sample, roughly 74% were seen once. The sequenced sample was peripheral blood. These receptors were taken from a woman older than 75 with acute or convalescent COVID-19.

This clone has more than one count but fewer than ten. This chain joins TRBV4-1 and TRBJ2-1; 9 bases align to TRBD2. Germline V gives CDR1 MGHRA, CDR2 YSYEKL. Germline trimming cut 1 base from V and 9 bases from J; bases unmatched to any gene: 7. The length of the CDR3 is 15 residues. CDR3 in DNA: TGCGCCAGCAGCCAAGGAGGCGGGAGGGCCGGTGAGCAGTTCTTC. Its protein product is CASSQGGGRAGEQFF.

V is TRBV19 and J is TRBJ1-5; 11 nucleotides line up with TRBD1. Trimming at V came to 8 bases and at J to 7 bases, leaving 4 bases not matched to a gene. This CDR3 spans 13 amino acids. The germline V gene has CDR1 LNHDA and CDR2 SQIVND (reference sequence). DNA for the CDR3: TGTGCCAGTGGACAGGGGGCTCGGCAGCCCCAGCATTTT. Amino acid sequence: CASGQGARQPQHF.

V is TRBV5-1 and J is TRBJ1-1; TRBD1 might be the D (5 bases). Germline V gives CDR1 SGHRS, CDR2 YFSETQ. The CDR3 length is 13 residues. V shed 5 bases and J shed 0 bases, with 8 bases lying between them. The CDR3 sequence: CASRQDLNTEAFF. CDR3 nucleotide sequence: TGCGCCAGCAGACAGGATTTGAACACTGAAGCTTTCTTT.

The rearrangement uses TRBV5-1 and TRBJ2-7, with TRBD2 identical over 12 bases. Unmatched junction bases numbered 4, after V lost 2 bases and J lost 4 bases. This CDR3 contains 15 residues. Germline V gene lookup returns CDR1 SGHRS and CDR2 YFSETQ. The CDR3 sequence is CASSFTSGGSYEQYF. The CDR3 region has the DNA TGCGCCAGCAGCTTCACTAGCGGGGGGTCATACGAGCAGTACTTC.

This clone was found once. The CDR3, as DNA: TGCGCCAGCAGCCCGGGGACAGTGGGGGGCACAGATACGCAGTATTTT. It translates to CASSPGTVGGTDTQYF. V gene TRBV5-1 combines with J gene TRBJ2-3, with 7 positions matching TRBD1. Germline trimming cut 4 bases from V and 1 base from J; bases unmatched to any gene: 9. The V gene's germline CDR1 is SGHRS and CDR2 YFSETQ. The CDR3 totals 16 residues.

The chain combines TRBV28 with TRBJ1-5, with unresolved D. The ends were cut back, 2 bases at V and 5 bases at J, with 7 bases in the middle. The germline V gene encodes CDR1 MDHEN and CDR2 SYDVKM. This CDR3 has 13 amino acids. The CDR3 reads CASSLGAYQPQHF. CDR3 nucleotides: TGTGCCAGCAGTTTAGGAGCCTATCAGCCCCAGCATTTT. Filled out from reference TRBV28 and TRBJ1-5, the complete variable domain reads DVKVTQSSRYLVKRTGEKVFLECVQDMDHENMFWYRQDPGLGLRLIYFSYDVKMKEKGDIPEGYSVSREKKERFSLILESASTNQTSMYLCASSLGAYQPQHFGDGTRLSIL.

Regarding this clone: The same CDR3 is also encoded by other DNA sequences in this sample. The chain is built from TRBV7-9 and TRBJ2-2; D gene ambiguous. V lost 2 bases to trimming and J lost 4 bases, with 5 bases between them. In germline, CDR1 is SEHNR, CDR2 FQNEAQ (reference sequence). The CDR3 sequence is 13 residues long. The CDR3 loop reads CASSLTGTGELFF. CDR3 coding DNA: TGTGCCAGCAGCTTAACGGGCACCGGGGAGCTGTTTTTT.

This chain joins TRBV2 and TRBJ2-7, with 9 positions matching TRBD1. CDR1 and CDR2 (germline): SNHLY, FYNNEI. The CDR3 is 14 residues long. After removal of 5 bases from V and 3 bases from J, the junction contained 5 bases not matched to a gene. The CDR3 DNA reads as TGTGCCAGCAGTCCGGGACAGGGTTACTACGAGCAGTACTTC. Encoded protein: CASSPGQGYYEQYF.

This clone was observed once. The chain has TRBV21-1 and TRBJ1-4; TRBD1, the table's D call, was not compared with the DNA. TRBV21-1 is termed a pseudogene. This CDR3 has 17 amino acids. The CDR3 loop reads CASSNWTGGETNEKLFF. In DNA form, the CDR3 reads TGTGCCAGCAGCAATTGGACAGGAGGTGAAACTAATGAAAAACTGTTTTTT.

This clone has just one count. V usage is TRBV5-4 and J usage is TRBJ2-1; 7 bases map to TRBD2. There are 16 residues in the CDR3. Germline CDR1 reads SGHNT; CDR2 reads YYREEE (reference sequence). V trimming: 4 bases; J trimming: 1 base; junction bases outside the gene matches: 8. CDR3 nucleotide sequence: TGTGCCAGCAGCCCCCCCGGGGGGATGTCCTACAATGAGCAGTTCTTC. This sequence encodes CASSPPGGMSYNEQFF.

The J gene is TRBJ1-4, the V gene TRBV30, with a possible D match to TRBD1 (6 bases). Germline V gene lookup returns CDR1 GTSNPN and CDR2 SVGIG (reference sequence). V was shortened by 0 bases and J by 10 bases, with 15 bases between the two germline ends. The CDR3 has 14 residues. CDR3 loop: CAWSVSQIGGKLFF. CDR3 nucleotide sequence: TGTGCCTGGAGTGTATCACAAATAGGGGGAAAACTGTTTTTT.

CDR3 sequence (DNA): TGTGCCTGGGGGAGAGGCGGGAGTCCAGATACGCAGTATTTT. It encodes CAWGRGGSPDTQYF. The V gene is TRBV30, the J gene TRBJ2-3, with 7 nucleotides matching TRBD2. The germline V gene has CDR1 GTSNPN and CDR2 SVGIG (reference sequence). V lost 5 bases to trimming and J lost 4 bases; unmatched junction nucleotides: 9. CDR3 length: 14 amino acids.

Comment on this clone: Germline and junction disagree at one end, which may indicate a read error. The rearrangement uses TRBV24-1 and TRBJ2-1, with 8 bases lining up with TRBD2. The germline V gene has CDR1 KGHDR and CDR2 SFDVKD. CDR3 length: 16 residues. CDR3 DNA sequence: TGTGCCCCCAGTGATCACGGGGGGGGGTCTTACAATGAGCAGTTCTTC. Its protein is CAPSDHGGGSYNEQFF.

The gene calls are TRBV28 and TRBJ1-4; no definite D call. Germline CDR1 is MDHEN and CDR2 is SYDVKM. Trimming shortened V by 4 bases and J by 8 bases, and 14 bases separated the two germline ends. CDR3 length: 14 residues. CDR3 residues: CASSSTSSGEKLFF. The CDR3 coding sequence is TGTGCCAGCAGTTCGACTTCCTCGGGGGAAAAACTGTTTTTT.

This chain uses TRBV30 with TRBJ1-1; 7 positions agree with TRBD1. The CDR3 length is 14 residues. V lost 2 bases and J lost 4; bases outside the gene matches: 7. Germline V gives CDR1 GTSNPN, CDR2 SVGIG (reference sequence). The CDR3 DNA reads TGTGCCTGGAGTAACAGGGGTAGGAGCACTGAAGCTTTCTTT. Amino acid sequence: CAWSNRGRSTEAFF.

The V and J genes are TRBV6-5 and TRBJ1-1; D is possibly TRBD1 (5 bases). The CDR3 is 14 amino acids. CDR1 and CDR2 (germline): MNHEY, SVGAGI. V dropped 8 bases and J dropped 3 bases, with 16 bases sitting between them. CDR3 in DNA: TGTGCCAGCGGGGCCCTGCAGGGTTACACTGAAGCTTTCTTT. Translating it yields CASGALQGYTEAFF.

CDR3 DNA sequence: TGCGCCAGCAGACCTAACCAACAGGCCGCCGAGCAGTACTTC. Translating gives CASRPNQQAAEQYF. J is TRBJ2-7 and V is TRBV10-1, with D possibly being TRBD1 (5 bases). Trimming shortened V by 6 bases and J by 6 bases, and 18 bases separated the two germline ends. Germline CDR1 and CDR2: WNHNN and SYGVQD (reference sequence). The CDR3 length is 14 residues.

The chain combines TRBV5-1 with TRBJ2-3, with D uncertain. Germline loops: CDR1 SGHRS, CDR2 YFSETQ. The ends were cut back, 0 bases at V and 0 bases at J, with 8 bases in the middle. The CDR3 loop spans 15 amino acids. The CDR3 DNA reads as TGCGCCAGCAGCTTGGGGGCTACTAGCACAGATACGCAGTATTTT. It encodes CASSLGATSTDTQYF.

The chain has TRBV18 and TRBJ1-4, with 8 bases fitting TRBD1. The germline V gene encodes CDR1 KGHSH and CDR2 LQKENI. The V segment lost 3 bases and the J segment 3 bases; nucleotides outside the gene matches: 9. The CDR3 runs 17 residues. In DNA, the CDR3 is TGTGCCAGCTCACCGGGCAGGGGGCGAATTTCTAATGAAAAACTGTTTTTT. Translating it yields CASSPGRGRISNEKLFF.

This clone was counted between two and nine times. The rearrangement links TRBV4-1 to TRBJ1-6, with 7 bases fitting TRBD1. Germline-derived CDR1 and CDR2 are MGHRA and YSYEKL. The J segment lost 9 bases and the V segment lost 2 bases, leaving 13 bases of the junction unmatched. CDR3 length: 17 amino acids. CDR3 protein: CASSQSLTGAMVSPLHF. CDR3 bases: TGCGCCAGCAGCCAATCACTTACAGGGGCGATGGTTTCACCCCTCCACTTT.

The chain couples TRBV28 to TRBJ1-6, with D tentatively TRBD1 (6 bases). The ends were cut back, 3 bases at V and 12 bases at J, with 15 bases in the middle. The CDR3 has 14 amino acids. Germline values: CDR1 MDHEN, CDR2 SYDVKM. Here the CDR3 DNA reads TGTGCCAGCAGTTTCGGTAACAGGGTAGGACCCCTCCACTTT. The encoded protein is CASSFGNRVGPLHF.

The CDR3 sequence: CATSGGGAYEQYF. Here the CDR3 DNA reads TGTGCCACCTCGGGGGGAGGGGCGTACGAGCAGTACTTC. The chain uses TRBV19 and TRBJ2-7; TRBD2 matches at 7 bases. The junction had 10 bases not matched to a gene; V was cut back by 10 bases and J by 4 bases. The CDR3 length is 13 residues. Germline V gene sequence: CDR1 LNHDA, CDR2 SQIVND (reference sequence).

The chain has TRBV5-4 and TRBJ1-2; weak D call: TRBD1 (6 bases). This CDR3 spans 14 amino acids. CDR1 and CDR2 from the germline V gene are SGHNT and YYREEE (reference sequence). Trimming removed 3 bases from V and 2 bases from J, with 11 bases in between. The CDR3 sequence: CASSSGQLNYGYTF. CDR3 sequence (DNA): TGTGCCAGCAGCTCAGGACAGTTAAACTATGGCTACACCTTC.

The chain uses TRBV5-4 and TRBJ1-1; 7 bases map to TRBD1. V lost 2 bases, J lost 0 bases, and 4 bases stayed unmatched. This CDR3 is 15 amino acids long. Germline lookup yields CDR1 SGHNT and CDR2 YYREEE (reference sequence). CDR3 residues: CASSFKTGLNTEAFF. The DNA for the CDR3 is TGTGCCAGCAGCTTTAAGACAGGGTTGAACACTGAAGCTTTCTTT.